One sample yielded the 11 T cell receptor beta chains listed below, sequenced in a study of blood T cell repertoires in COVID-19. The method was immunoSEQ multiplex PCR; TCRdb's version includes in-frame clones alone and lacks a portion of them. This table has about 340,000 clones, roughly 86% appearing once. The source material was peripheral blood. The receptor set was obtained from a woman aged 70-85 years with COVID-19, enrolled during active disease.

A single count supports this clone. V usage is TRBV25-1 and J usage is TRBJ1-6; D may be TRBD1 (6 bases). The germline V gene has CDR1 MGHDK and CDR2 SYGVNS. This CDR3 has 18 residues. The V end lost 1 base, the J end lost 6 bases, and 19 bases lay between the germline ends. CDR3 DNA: TGTGCCAGCAGTGAATGGCAGGGGCCCTCGGTGGGTAATTCACCCCTCCACTTT. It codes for CASSEWQGPSVGNSPLHF.

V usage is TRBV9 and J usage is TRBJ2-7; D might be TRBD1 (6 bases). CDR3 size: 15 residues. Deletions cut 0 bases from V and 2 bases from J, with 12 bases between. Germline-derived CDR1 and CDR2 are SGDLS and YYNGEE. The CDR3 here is CASSVAPGDTYEQYF. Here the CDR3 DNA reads TGTGCCAGCAGCGTAGCACCAGGGGATACCTACGAGCAGTACTTC. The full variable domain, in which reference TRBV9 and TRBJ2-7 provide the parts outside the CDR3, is DSGVTQTPKHLITATGQRVTLRCSPRSGDLSVYWYQQSLDQGLQFLIQYYNGEERAKGNILERFSAQQFPDLHSELNLSSLELGDSALYFCASSVAPGDTYEQYFGPGTRLTVT.

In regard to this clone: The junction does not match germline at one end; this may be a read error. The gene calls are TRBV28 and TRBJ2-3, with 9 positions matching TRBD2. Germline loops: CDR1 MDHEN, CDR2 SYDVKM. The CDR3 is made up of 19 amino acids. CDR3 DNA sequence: TGTGCCGGCAGAGTGACTAGCGGAAGCCCTGATCTAAGCACAGATACGCAGTATTTT. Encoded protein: CAGRVTSGSPDLSTDTQYF.

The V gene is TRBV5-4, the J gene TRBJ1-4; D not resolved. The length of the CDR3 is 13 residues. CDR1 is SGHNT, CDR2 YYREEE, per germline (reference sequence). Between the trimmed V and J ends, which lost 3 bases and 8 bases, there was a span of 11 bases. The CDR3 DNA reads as TGTGCCAGCAGCTGGGCCGATTCGGAAAAACTGTTTTTT. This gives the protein CASSWADSEKLFF.

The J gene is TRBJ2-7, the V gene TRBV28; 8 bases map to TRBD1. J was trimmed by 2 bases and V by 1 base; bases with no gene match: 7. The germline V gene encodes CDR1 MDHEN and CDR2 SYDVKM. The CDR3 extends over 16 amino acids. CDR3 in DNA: TGTGCCAGCAGTTTATTCCTGACAGGGGTCCCCTACGAGCAGTACTTC. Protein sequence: CASSLFLTGVPYEQYF. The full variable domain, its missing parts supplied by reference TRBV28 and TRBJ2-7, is DVKVTQSSRYLVKRTGEKVFLECVQDMDHENMFWYRQDPGLGLRLIYFSYDVKMKEKGDIPEGYSVSREKKERFSLILESASTNQTSMYLCASSLFLTGVPYEQYFGPGTRLTVT.

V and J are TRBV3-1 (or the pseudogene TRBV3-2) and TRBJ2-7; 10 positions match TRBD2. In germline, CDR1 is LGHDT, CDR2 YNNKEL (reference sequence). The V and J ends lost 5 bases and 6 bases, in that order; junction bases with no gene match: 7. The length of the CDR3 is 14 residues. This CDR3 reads CASSRSGGAGEQYF. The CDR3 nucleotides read TGTGCCAGCAGCAGGAGCGGGGGGGCAGGCGAGCAGTACTTC.

In DNA, the CDR3 is TGTGCCAGCAGCCTTACAGGGGGTTCTGACTATGGCTACACCTTC. It translates to CASSLTGGSDYGYTF. The rearrangement joins TRBV6-5 to TRBJ1-2; 8 nucleotides match TRBD1. V trimming: 6 bases; J trimming: 3 bases; junction bases outside the gene matches: 9. Looked up from germline, CDR1 is MNHEY and CDR2 is SVGAGI. This CDR3 region has 15 residues.

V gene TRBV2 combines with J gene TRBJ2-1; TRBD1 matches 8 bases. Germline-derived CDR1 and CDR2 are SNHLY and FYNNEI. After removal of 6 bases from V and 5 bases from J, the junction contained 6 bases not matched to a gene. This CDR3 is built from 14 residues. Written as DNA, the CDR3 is TGTGCCAGCAGCCAGACAGGGGCTGACAATGAGCAGTTCTTC. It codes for CASSQTGADNEQFF.

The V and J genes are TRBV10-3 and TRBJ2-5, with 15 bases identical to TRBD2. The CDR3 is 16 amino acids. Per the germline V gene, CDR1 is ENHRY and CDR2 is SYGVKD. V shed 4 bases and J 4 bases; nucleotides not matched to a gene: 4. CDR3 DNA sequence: TGTGCCATCAGTGCGGGACTAGCGGGGGGCCGAGAGACCCAGTACTTC. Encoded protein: CAISAGLAGGRETQYF.

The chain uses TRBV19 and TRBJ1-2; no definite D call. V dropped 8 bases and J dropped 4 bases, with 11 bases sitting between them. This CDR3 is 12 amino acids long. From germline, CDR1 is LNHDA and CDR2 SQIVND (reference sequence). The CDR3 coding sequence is TGTGCCAGTCTGACTGATTTCTATGGCTACACCTTC. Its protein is CASLTDFYGYTF. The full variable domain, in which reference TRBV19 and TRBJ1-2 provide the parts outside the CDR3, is DGGITQSPKYLFRKEGQNVTLSCEQNLNHDAMYWYRQDPGQGLRLIYYSQIVNDFQKGDIAEGYSVSREKKESFPLTVTSAQKNPTAFYLCASLTDFYGYTFGSGTRLTVV.

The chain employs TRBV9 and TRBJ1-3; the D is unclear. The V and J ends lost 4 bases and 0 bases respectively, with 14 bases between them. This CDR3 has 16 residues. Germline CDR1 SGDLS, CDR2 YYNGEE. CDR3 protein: CASSPRGDYSGNTIYF. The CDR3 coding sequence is TGTGCCAGCAGCCCCCGTGGAGATTACTCTGGAAACACCATATATTTT.